The 20 T cell receptor beta chains presented below share a single source sample, sequenced in a study of T cell responses to AZD1222 COVID-19 vaccine. Clones were read by immunoSEQ multiplex PCR, and TCRdb kept only the in-frame ones, dropping some. The table lists 95,000 to 150,000 clones, just under 90% of them singletons. Sequencing used peripheral blood, obtained on day 0 of AZD1222 vaccination. All receptors come from an adult in good health.

The rearrangement links TRBV27 to TRBJ2-7; 9 nucleotides agree with TRBD1. The germline CDR1 and CDR2 sequences are MNHEY and SMNVEV (reference sequence). This CDR3 is built from 15 residues. Unmatched junction bases numbered 6, after V lost 3 bases and J lost 3 bases. The CDR3 loop is CASSLPGQGVYEQYF. The CDR3 DNA reads TGTGCCAGCAGTTTGCCGGGACAGGGAGTCTACGAGCAGTACTTC.

The chain employs TRBV25-1 and TRBJ1-1; 9 nucleotides align to TRBD1. With 4 bases clipped from V and 1 base from J, the junction kept 4 bases outside the gene matches. The germline V gene encodes CDR1 MGHDK and CDR2 SYGVNS. CDR3 length: 15 amino acids. CDR3: CASSASDRGNTEAFF. In DNA form, the CDR3 reads TGTGCCAGCAGTGCATCGGACAGGGGGAACACTGAAGCTTTCTTT.

This clone was observed once. The J gene is TRBJ2-5, the V gene TRBV9; 14 bases fit TRBD2. Germline V gene lookup returns CDR1 SGDLS and CDR2 YYNGEE. The V segment lost 4 bases and the J segment 5 bases; nucleotides outside the gene matches: 7. CDR3 length: 16 residues. The CDR3 spells CASSSGLAGGLETQYF. The CDR3 bases are TGTGCCAGCAGCTCAGGACTAGCGGGAGGTCTGGAGACCCAGTACTTC.

The chain employs TRBV6-2 or TRBV6-3 and TRBJ2-5; perhaps D is TRBD1 or TRBD2 (5 bases each). Germline V gene sequence: CDR1 MNHEY, CDR2 SVGEGT. V gave up 6 bases and J gave up 0 bases, with 17 bases separating them. The CDR3 sequence is 16 residues long. The CDR3 spells CASSLWDQRYQETQYF. The CDR3 bases are TGTGCCAGCAGCCTTTGGGACCAAAGGTACCAAGAGACCCAGTACTTC.

The CDR3 protein is CASSVGAGGPEQYF. DNA of the CDR3: TGTGCCAGCAGCGTAGGAGCGGGGGGGCCGGAGCAGTACTTC. The V call is TRBV9, the J call TRBJ2-7; 10 bases fit TRBD2. Looked up from germline, CDR1 is SGDLS and CDR2 is YYNGEE. This CDR3 has 14 amino acids. Trimming at V came to 0 bases and at J to 7 bases, leaving 4 bases not matched to a gene. Based on the CDR3 plus reference TRBV9 and TRBJ2-7, the full variable domain is DSGVTQTPKHLITATGQRVTLRCSPRSGDLSVYWYQQSLDQGLQFLIQYYNGEERAKGNILERFSAQQFPDLHSELNLSSLELGDSALYFCASSVGAGGPEQYFGPGTRLTVT.

Turning to this clone: This same CDR3 is encoded by further DNA sequences in the sample. V is TRBV6-6 and J is TRBJ2-7, with D possibly TRBD1 on 6 matching bases. This CDR3 is built from 14 residues. V lost 2 bases to trimming and J lost 3 bases, with 11 bases between them. Germline values: CDR1 MNHNY, CDR2 SVGAGI (reference sequence). In DNA form, the CDR3 reads TGTGCCAGCAGTTACGGGCAGGGGAGCTACGAGCAGTACTTC. It yields the protein CASSYGQGSYEQYF.

The chain recombines TRBV30 with TRBJ2-1, with 9 bases that match TRBD1. Germline assignment: CDR1 GTSNPN and CDR2 SVGIG (reference sequence). The CDR3 has 14 residues. Unmatched junction bases numbered 3, after V lost 3 bases and J lost 3 bases. CDR3 coding DNA: TGTGCCTGGAGGGACAGGGGCTTCTACAATGAGCAGTTCTTC. Amino acid sequence: CAWRDRGFYNEQFF.

This clone was recorded only once. V gene TRBV11-2 combines with J gene TRBJ2-7; no clear D. This CDR3 comprises 11 residues. The V gene lost 5 bases and the J gene lost 0 bases, with 2 bases spanning the gap. CDR1 and CDR2 (germline): SGHAT, FQNNGV. The CDR3 DNA sequence: TGTGCCAGCAGCGACTCCTACGAGCAGTACTTC. Protein sequence: CASSDSYEQYF.

V is TRBV5-5 and J is TRBJ2-1; TRBD2 matches 13 bases. J gave up 6 bases and V 2 bases, and 8 bases lay outside the gene matches. The CDR3 contains 17 residues. Germline V gene sequence: CDR1 SGHKS, CDR2 YYEKEE (reference sequence). The CDR3 loop is CASSFRATSGGPNEQFF. Written as DNA, the CDR3 is TGTGCCAGCAGCTTCAGAGCGACTAGCGGGGGGCCCAATGAGCAGTTCTTC.

This rearrangement joins TRBV30 to TRBJ1-5; TRBD1 might be the D (6 bases). The germline CDR1 and CDR2 sequences are GTSNPN and SVGIG (reference sequence). Between the trimmed V and J ends, which lost 3 bases and 5 bases, there was a span of 17 bases. The CDR3 totals 15 residues. CDR3 coding DNA: TGTGCCTGGAGAAAGGGAGGGGGAAATTATCAGCCCCAGCATTTT. This sequence encodes CAWRKGGGNYQPQHF.

The chain is built from TRBV2 and TRBJ2-2; D perhaps matches TRBD2 (5 bases). Trimming cost V 2 bases and J 7 bases, with 8 bases left between them. CDR3 size: 13 residues. CDR1 SNHLY and CDR2 FYNNEI come from the germline V gene. The CDR3 DNA reads as TGTGCCAGCAGTGAAAGAGGGCTCGGGGAGCTGTTTTTT. This codes for CASSERGLGELFF.

The genes are TRBV12-3 or TRBV12-4 and TRBJ2-7; D is unresolved. With 3 bases removed from V and 3 bases from J, the gap between germline ends came to 6 bases. This CDR3 has 12 amino acids. CDR3 nucleotides: TGTGCCAGCAGTTTTGTGGTCTACGAGCAGTACTTC. It is translated as CASSFVVYEQYF.

This chain uses TRBV19 with TRBJ1-3; D might be TRBD1 (5 bases). This CDR3 comprises 15 residues. V shed 8 bases and J shed 0 bases, with 14 bases lying between them. Germline V CDR1 and CDR2: LNHDA, SQIVND (reference sequence). As DNA, the CDR3 is TGTGCCAGTCATTCACAGGTGAACTCTGGAAACACCATATATTTT. Protein sequence: CASHSQVNSGNTIYF.

V gene TRBV6-5 combines with J gene TRBJ1-5; perhaps TRBD1 as D (5 bases). The CDR3 is 14 amino acids. Looked up from germline, CDR1 is MNHEY and CDR2 is SVGAGI. The V end lost 6 bases, the J end lost 7 bases, and 16 bases lay between the germline ends. The CDR3 loop reads CASSYDRSRQPQHF. The CDR3 DNA reads as TGTGCCAGCAGCTATGACAGATCGAGGCAGCCCCAGCATTTT.

The V and J genes are TRBV30 and TRBJ1-4; 7 positions match TRBD1. Germline CDR1 is GTSNPN and CDR2 is SVGIG (reference sequence). The V and J ends lost 3 bases and 4 bases, in that order; junction bases with no gene match: 14. The CDR3 contains 17 residues. As DNA, the CDR3 is TGTGCCTGGAGGGAGACAGGGCGGTCCGGGGGTAATGAAAAACTGTTTTTT. As protein: CAWRETGRSGGNEKLFF.

V gene TRBV5-8 combines with J gene TRBJ2-6; the D is unclear. From germline, CDR1 is SGHTS and CDR2 YDEGEE. V dropped 2 bases and J dropped 0 bases, with 9 bases sitting between them. The CDR3 contains 16 residues. The CDR3 bases are TGTGCCAGCAGCTTTTCACCCCTCTCTGGGGCCAACGTCCTGACTTTC. Its translation: CASSFSPLSGANVLTF. The variable domain in full, completed from reference TRBV5-8 and TRBJ2-6, reads EAGVTQSPTHLIKTRGQQATLRCSPISGHTSVYWYQQALGLGLQFLLWYDEGEERNRGNFPPRFSGRQFPNYSSELNVNALELEDSALYLCASSFSPLSGANVLTFGAGSRLTVL.

V gene TRBV6-2 or TRBV6-3 combines with J gene TRBJ2-5, with D unclear. Germline CDR1 MNHEY, CDR2 SVGEGT. Deletions cut 4 bases from V and 5 bases from J, with 11 bases between. CDR3 length: 13 amino acids. CDR3 protein: CASSWNSAETQYF. The CDR3 DNA reads as TGTGCCAGCAGTTGGAATTCTGCGGAGACCCAGTACTTC.

The chain has TRBV12-5 and TRBJ1-5, with TRBD1 matching 11 bases. V shed 6 bases, J shed 6 bases, and the junction held 4 bases outside the gene matches. Germline loops: CDR1 LGHNT, CDR2 FRNRAP. The CDR3 runs 14 residues. For the CDR3, the DNA is TGTGCTAGTGGCCTGGGGACAGGGGGTCAGCCCCAGCATTTT. Protein: CASGLGTGGQPQHF. Filled out from reference TRBV12-5 and TRBJ1-5, the complete variable domain reads DARVTQTPRHKVTEMGQEVTMRCQPILGHNTVFWYRQTMMQGLELLAYFRNRAPLDDSGMPKDRFSAEMPDATLATLKIQPSEPRDSAVYFCASGLGTGGQPQHFGDGTRLSIL.

The chain is built from TRBV4-2 and TRBJ2-1; the match to TRBD2 covers 9 bases. The J segment lost 5 bases and the V segment lost 0 bases, leaving 8 bases of the junction unmatched. The CDR3 is made up of 17 amino acids. From germline, CDR1 is LGHNA and CDR2 YNFKEQ. CDR3: CASSQEAATSGDNEQFF. CDR3 nucleotide sequence: TGTGCCAGCAGCCAAGAAGCCGCGACTAGCGGAGACAATGAGCAGTTCTTC.

The chain uses TRBV28 and TRBJ2-3, with unresolved D. Trimming removed 2 bases from V and 4 bases from J, with 10 bases in between. Looked up from germline, CDR1 is MDHEN and CDR2 is SYDVKM. This CDR3 contains 14 residues. The CDR3 coding sequence is TGTGCCAGCAGTTTAGCCCAGACCCCAGATACGCAGTATTTT. Translating gives CASSLAQTPDTQYF.